Listed here are 18 T cell receptor beta chains from one sample, sequenced in a study of response to subunit inactivated influenza vaccine. From the RT-PCR reads, TCRdb called clonotypes with MiXCR, one entry per CDR3 protein. The sample lists about 540,000 distinct CDR3 sequences, 14% occurring once. The specimen was PBMCs from blood, collected approximately 13 days after vaccination. These receptor sequences come from a man between 50 and 59 years old who received an inactivated influenza vaccine.

The chain joins TRBV5-1 to TRBJ2-7; 7 nucleotides line up with TRBD1. The CDR3 runs 15 residues. Trimming at V came to 2 bases and at J to 2 bases, leaving 7 bases not matched to a gene. Germline V gene sequence: CDR1 SGHRS, CDR2 YFSETQ. CDR3 protein: CASSLTGTVPYEQYF. In DNA, the CDR3 is TGCGCCAGCAGCTTAACCGGGACAGTCCCCTACGAGCAGTACTTC.

This chain connects TRBV12-3 or TRBV12-4 to TRBJ1-5; tentatively, D is TRBD1 (5 bases). This CDR3 contains 15 residues. Trimming stripped 1 base from V and 4 bases from J, with 11 bases between. In DNA form, the CDR3 reads TGTGCCAGCAGTTTAGACAGGCTGGGTAATCAGCCCCAGCATTTT. Translation: CASSLDRLGNQPQHF.

This clonotype came up a few times. This chain uses TRBV9 with TRBJ2-3; D may be TRBD2 (6 bases). The length of the CDR3 is 16 residues. V was pared by 0 bases and J by 2 bases, with 13 bases between. Germline V gene lookup returns CDR1 SGDLS and CDR2 YYNGEE. The CDR3 nucleotides are TGTGCCAGCAGCGTAGGTGTTAGCGGCGTCACAGATACGCAGTATTTT. As protein: CASSVGVSGVTDTQYF.

The V call is TRBV7-2, the J call TRBJ2-7; 9 nucleotides match TRBD1. Germline CDR1 reads SGHTA; CDR2 reads FQGNSA. After removal of 4 bases from V and 3 bases from J, the junction contained 4 bases not matched to a gene. The CDR3 loop spans 14 amino acids. CDR3 nucleotide sequence: TGTGCCAGCAGCTCAAAGACAGGGGGCTACGAGCAGTACTTC. It codes for CASSSKTGGYEQYF.

V usage is TRBV20-1 and J usage is TRBJ2-1; 10 bases agree with TRBD2. V shed 6 bases, J shed 2 bases, and the junction held 7 bases outside the gene matches. The CDR3 consists of 15 residues. Germline CDR1 reads DFQATT; CDR2 reads SNEGSKA (reference sequence). This CDR3 reads CSARPGTSAYNEQFF. CDR3 nucleotides: TGCAGTGCGCGGCCCGGGACTAGCGCCTACAATGAGCAGTTCTTC.

V gene TRBV18 combines with J gene TRBJ2-1, with D perhaps TRBD2 (6 bases). Germline loops: CDR1 KGHSH, CDR2 LQKENI. This CDR3 contains 15 residues. The V end was cut by 0 bases, the J end by 7 bases, with 13 bases between. The CDR3 region has the DNA TGTGCCAGCTCACCACCGTATGGAGGAGGGAATGAGCAGTTCTTC. It yields the protein CASSPPYGGGNEQFF.

V and J are TRBV4-3 and TRBJ2-7; tentatively, D is TRBD1 (5 bases). CDR1 is LGHNA and CDR2 is YSLEER in the germline V gene. V was cut by 4 bases and J by 0 bases, with 13 bases left in between. The length of the CDR3 is 15 residues. CDR3 sequence: CASSPRHRNSYEQYF. The CDR3 nucleotides read TGCGCCAGCAGCCCGCGTCACAGGAACTCCTACGAGCAGTACTTC.

There are many counts of this clonotype. The chain carries TRBV4-2 and TRBJ2-1; no reliable D call. Trimming removed 4 bases at V and 8 bases at J, with 15 bases between. The CDR3 sequence is 14 residues long. Germline CDR1 is LGHNA and CDR2 is YNFKEQ. The DNA of the CDR3 is TGTGCCAGCAGCCCCTCTCAAGCTCTCTATGAGCAGTTCTTC. Translated: CASSPSQALYEQFF.

The rearrangement links TRBV7-9 to TRBJ2-1, with D unresolved. V lost 5 bases, J lost 0 bases, and 14 bases lay in between. CDR1 and CDR2 from the germline V gene are SEHNR and FQNEAQ (reference sequence). The CDR3 length is 16 residues. CDR3 in DNA: TGTGCCAGCAGCGTCGACATGAGCAGCTCCTACAATGAGCAGTTCTTC. Its protein is CASSVDMSSSYNEQFF.

This clonotype has only a few counts. V is TRBV7-2 and J is TRBJ2-3; unclear D gene. Germline V gives CDR1 SGHTA, CDR2 FQGNSA. This CDR3 comprises 12 residues. Trimming cost V 5 bases and J 5 bases, with 8 bases left between them. CDR3 bases: TGTGCCAGCAGCCAACCGGGAGATACGCAGTATTTT. This translates into CASSQPGDTQYF.

This clonotype was found a few times. The rearrangement uses TRBV6-2 or TRBV6-3 and TRBJ2-1, with D perhaps matching TRBD2 (6 bases). Germline V gene data show CDR1 as MNHEY and CDR2 as SVGEGT. The CDR3 is made up of 16 amino acids. Trimming cost V 6 bases and J 12 bases, with 27 bases left between them. The DNA for the CDR3 is TGTGCCAGCAGCACCCTGGGCGGGGCCCCTTTCGGGGGGCAGTTCTTC. It codes for CASSTLGGAPFGGQFF.

The table lists this clonotype with many counts. The genes are TRBV12-3 or TRBV12-4 and TRBJ2-1; D is perhaps TRBD2 (5 bases). Trimming took off 7 bases at V and 1 base at J, with 8 bases between the two ends. There are 13 residues in the CDR3. The CDR3 coding sequence is TGTGCCAGCAAACGGGATTCCTACAATGAGCAGTTCTTC. Translating gives CASKRDSYNEQFF.

This clonotype was recorded at least ten times. Here the CDR3 DNA reads TGTGCCAGCAGCTTGGGACTTCGGGAGACCCAGTACTTC. Its protein product is CASSLGLRETQYF. This chain uses TRBV12-3 or TRBV12-4 with TRBJ2-5; D might be TRBD2 (6 bases). The CDR3 is 13 amino acids. V dropped 6 bases and J dropped 5 bases, with 13 bases sitting between them.

CDR3: CASSFTREPYYEQYF. CDR3 nucleotides: TGTGCCAGCAGCTTCACTAGGGAACCCTATTACGAGCAGTACTTC. The chain recombines TRBV7-2 with TRBJ2-7; a possible D gene is TRBD2 (5 bases). The CDR3 is made up of 15 amino acids. Germline assignment: CDR1 SGHTA and CDR2 FQGNSA. The V gene lost 3 bases and the J gene lost 4 bases, with 16 bases spanning the gap.

There are a few counts of this clonotype. This chain connects TRBV11-2 to TRBJ2-5; perhaps TRBD2 as D (5 bases). The V end was cut by 5 bases, the J end by 3 bases, with 16 bases between. The CDR3 contains 15 residues. Germline-derived CDR1 and CDR2 are SGHAT and FQNNGV. The CDR3 DNA sequence: TGTGCCAGCAGCACCACGCCCCGAGGGAAAGAGACCCAGTACTTC. This translates into CASSTTPRGKETQYF.

The V call is TRBV20-1, the J call TRBJ2-1; 9 bases fit TRBD1. CDR3 length: 15 amino acids. CDR1 is DFQATT and CDR2 is SNEGSKA in the germline V gene (reference sequence). Germline trimming cut 6 bases from V and 6 bases from J; bases unmatched to any gene: 12. The DNA for the CDR3 is TGCAGTGCGCCCCCCCGACAGGGGGTAGGCAATGAGCAGTTCTTC. Protein product: CSAPPRQGVGNEQFF.

This clonotype was seen a handful of times. The chain joins TRBV20-1 to TRBJ2-1; 8 bases fit TRBD2. This CDR3 contains 13 residues. CDR1 is DFQATT and CDR2 is SNEGSKA in the germline V gene (reference sequence). V shed 4 bases and J 10 bases; nucleotides not matched to a gene: 9. The CDR3 bases are TGCAGTGCTAAAACGGGACTAGTGTTAGAGCAGTTCTTC. Translating gives CSAKTGLVLEQFF.

The J gene is TRBJ1-2, the V gene TRBV4-3, with D perhaps TRBD1 (5 bases). The CDR3 length is 15 residues. Germline assignment: CDR1 LGHNA and CDR2 YSLEER. Trimming took 3 bases from V and 4 from J, leaving 15 bases between them. Here the CDR3 DNA reads TGCGCCAGCAGCCAGGGGAGGGTGGGGACCTATGGCTACACCTTC. As protein: CASSQGRVGTYGYTF.